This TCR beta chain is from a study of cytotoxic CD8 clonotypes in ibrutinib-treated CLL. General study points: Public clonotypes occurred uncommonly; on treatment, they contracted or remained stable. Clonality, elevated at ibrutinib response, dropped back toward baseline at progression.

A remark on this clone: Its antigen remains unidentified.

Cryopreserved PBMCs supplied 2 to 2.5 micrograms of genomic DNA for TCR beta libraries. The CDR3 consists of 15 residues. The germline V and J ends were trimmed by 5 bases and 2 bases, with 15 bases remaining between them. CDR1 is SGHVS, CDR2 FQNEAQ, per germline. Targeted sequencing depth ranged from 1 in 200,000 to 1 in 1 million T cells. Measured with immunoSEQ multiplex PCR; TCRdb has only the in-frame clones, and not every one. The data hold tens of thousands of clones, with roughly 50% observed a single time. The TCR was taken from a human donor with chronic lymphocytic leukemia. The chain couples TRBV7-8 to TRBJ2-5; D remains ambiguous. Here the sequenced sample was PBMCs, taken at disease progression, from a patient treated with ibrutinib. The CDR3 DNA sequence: TGTGCCAGCAGCGCCCGTACAGATAAACAAGAGACCCAGTACTTC. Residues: CASSARTDKQETQYF.